This T cell receptor beta chain was identified in a study of blood T cell repertoires in COVID-19. Study overall: The United States, Italy and Spain provided the acute and convalescent COVID-19 samples. The analysed material was cDNA or gDNA that came from T cells, B-cell-depleted T cells, or PBMCs.

A Seattle source enrolled patients during active infection and followed them longitudinally. The V segment lost 2 bases and the J segment 4 bases; nucleotides outside the gene matches: 9. Germline V gene data show CDR1 as SGHRS and CDR2 as YFSETQ. CDR3 length: 16 residues. Under the authors' procedure: Amplification with reference gene primers provided the estimates of nucleated cell counts. TCRdb keeps only in-frame clones here, not all; method: immunoSEQ multiplex PCR. The V and J calls and clone size are taken from that table; D and trimming were inferred from the DNA. The data hold 150,000 to 180,000 clones, with around 83% observed a single time.

The chain employs TRBV5-1 and TRBJ1-2, with TRBD1 matching 9 bases. The sequenced sample consisted of peripheral blood. This TCR was sampled from a woman aged 55 to 70 with COVID-19, enrolled during active disease. The chain's CDR3 is CASSFTSQGAGYGYTF. Written as DNA, the CDR3 is TGCGCCAGCAGCTTTACGTCACAGGGGGCTGGCTATGGCTACACCTTC.